Listed here are 25 T cell receptor beta chains from one sample, sequenced in a study of T cells in narcolepsy. Sequencing used immunoSEQ multiplex PCR; TCRdb keeps in-frame clones, though not all of them. The table has about 40,000 clones, about nine tenths seen once. The sample consisted of CD45RA- memory CD4+ T cells from PBMCs. Every receptor here comes from a human donor with narcolepsy.

V is TRBV7-2 and J is TRBJ1-1; D is undetermined. In germline, CDR1 is SGHTA, CDR2 FQGNSA. The CDR3 loop spans 13 amino acids. Trimming shortened V by 2 bases and J by 8 bases, and 12 bases separated the two germline ends. The CDR3, as DNA: TGTGCCAGCAGCTTACCCTCATCGAAAGAAGCTTTCTTT. Its protein is CASSLPSSKEAFF.

The chain has TRBV7-8 and TRBJ1-5; D possibly corresponds to TRBD1 (5 bases). Germline CDR1 reads SGHVS; CDR2 reads FQNEAQ. V was cut by 5 bases and J by 7 bases, with 9 bases left in between. CDR3 length equals 12 residues. CDR3 loop: CASSRGVQPQHF. The DNA of the CDR3 is TGTGCCAGCAGCAGAGGGGTCCAGCCCCAGCATTTT.

This clone was observed once. The chain employs TRBV18 and TRBJ2-7; D gene ambiguous. The germline CDR1 and CDR2 sequences are KGHSH and LQKENI. Deletions cut 0 bases from V and 2 bases from J, with 8 bases between. The CDR3 totals 14 residues. The CDR3, as DNA: TGTGCCAGCTCACCACCAGGAAAACCCTACGAGCAGTACTTC. Its translation is CASSPPGKPYEQYF.

This chain joins TRBV9 and TRBJ2-1, with TRBD2 identical over 7 bases. The germline CDR1 and CDR2 sequences are SGDLS and YYNGEE. The V and J ends lost 0 bases and 5 bases, in that order; junction bases with no gene match: 8. The CDR3 runs 16 residues. DNA for the CDR3: TGTGCCAGCAGCGTAGGGATCGCGGGGGAGGACAATGAGCAGTTCTTC. Translated, it gives CASSVGIAGEDNEQFF.

Comments on this clone: Different DNA sequences within this sample yield the same CDR3. This chain uses TRBV7-6 with TRBJ1-6; TRBD1 matches 7 bases. V dropped 1 base and J dropped 8; count of bases not matched to a gene: 2. The CDR3 extends over 14 amino acids. Germline CDR1 reads SGHVS; CDR2 reads FNYEAQ. CDR3 DNA: TGTGCCAGCAGCTTAGGGCAGGGGGATTCACCCCTCCACTTT. Translation gives CASSLGQGDSPLHF.

The V gene is TRBV9, the J gene TRBJ2-3; D may be TRBD1 (6 bases). The CDR3 extends over 19 amino acids. Trimming removed 7 bases at V and 3 bases at J, with 30 bases between. Germline values: CDR1 SGDLS, CDR2 YYNGEE. The DNA of the CDR3 is TGTGCCAGCGGACAAACACAGGGTGAAGGCTCACTCAATACAGATACGCAGTATTTT. Translated: CASGQTQGEGSLNTDTQYF.

V gene TRBV11-3 combines with J gene TRBJ2-7; TRBD1 might be the D (5 bases). Germline-derived CDR1 and CDR2 are SGHNT and YENEEA. This CDR3 is 14 amino acids long. Between the trimmed V and J ends, which lost 1 base and 2 bases, there was a span of 9 bases. Written as DNA, the CDR3 is TGTGCCAGCAGCTTAGTCGTGGGGCCCTACGAGCAGTACTTC. Translating gives CASSLVVGPYEQYF.

This clone was seen a handful of times. The chain is built from TRBV11-1 and TRBJ2-1; tentatively, D is TRBD2 (5 bases). V shed 5 bases and J shed 2 bases, with 13 bases lying between them. The CDR3 is 15 residues long. From germline, CDR1 is SGHAT and CDR2 FQDESV (reference sequence). CDR3 nucleotide sequence: TGTGCCAGCAGCCCTATAGCGCAGACCTACAATGAGCAGTTCTTC. The encoded protein is CASSPIAQTYNEQFF.

The genes are TRBV30 and TRBJ2-5, with D tentatively TRBD1 (6 bases). Trimming left V 7 bases short and J 2 bases short, with 11 bases between. The CDR3 contains 12 residues. Germline lookup yields CDR1 GTSNPN and CDR2 SVGIG (reference sequence). CDR3: CALGQTQETQYF. The CDR3 bases are TGTGCCTTGGGACAAACACAAGAGACCCAGTACTTC.

The V call is TRBV5-4, the J call TRBJ2-1; TRBD2 might be the D (6 bases). The V and J ends lost 0 bases and 3 bases respectively, with 16 bases between them. The length of the CDR3 is 17 residues. The germline V gene encodes CDR1 SGHNT and CDR2 YYREEE (reference sequence). The CDR3 is CASSLGGTASVYNEQFF. For the CDR3, the DNA is TGTGCCAGCAGCTTGGGAGGGACGGCTAGCGTCTACAATGAGCAGTTCTTC.

CDR3 in amino acids: CASSLVGASGGNYEQYF. CDR3 in DNA: TGTGCCAGCAGCTTAGTAGGAGCTAGCGGGGGCAACTACGAGCAGTACTTC. V usage is TRBV11-2 and J usage is TRBJ2-5, with 10 bases that match TRBD2. The J call may be in error: the DNA end matches TRBJ2-7 better. The CDR3 runs to 17 residues. Germline-derived CDR1 and CDR2 are SGHAT and FQNNGV.

The V call is TRBV7-3, the J call TRBJ2-1, with TRBD2 matching over 12 bases. The CDR3 spans 17 residues. J lost 6 bases, V lost 5 bases, and 11 bases had no gene match. Germline lookup yields CDR1 SGHTA and CDR2 FQGTGA. Written as DNA, the CDR3 is TGTGCCAGCAGCCCCTCTGGACTAGCGGGAATACGCAATGAGCAGTTCTTC. Amino acid sequence: CASSPSGLAGIRNEQFF.

The V and J genes are TRBV6-5 and TRBJ2-7; D remains unclear. This CDR3 is built from 11 residues. V dropped 7 bases and J dropped 0 bases, with 4 bases sitting between them. Per germline, CDR1 MNHEY and CDR2 SVGAGI. The CDR3 nucleotides read TGTGCCAGCATGAGCTCCTACGAGCAGTACTTC. The encoded protein is CASMSSYEQYF.

The chain combines TRBV30 with TRBJ1-1; D might be TRBD1 (6 bases). The CDR3 is 13 residues long. Trimming shortened V by 1 base and J by 5 bases, and 11 bases separated the two germline ends. CDR1 and CDR2 from the germline V gene are GTSNPN and SVGIG (reference sequence). For the CDR3, the DNA is TGTGCCTGGAGTGGCAGGGGAGGGACTGAAGCTTTCTTT. Amino acids: CAWSGRGGTEAFF. Looking up the rest from reference TRBV30 and TRBJ1-1 gives the full variable domain: SQTIHQWPATLVQPVGSPLSLECTVEGTSNPNLYWYRQAAGRGLQLLFYSVGIGQISSEVPQNLSASRPQDRQFILSSKKLLLSDSGFYLCAWSGRGGTEAFFGQGTRLTVV.

Remarks on this clone: Other DNA sequences in this sample translate to the same CDR3. The chain combines TRBV5-1 with TRBJ2-6; a weak D match, TRBD1 (5 bases). Per the germline V gene, CDR1 is SGHRS and CDR2 is YFSETQ. There are 17 residues in the CDR3. The V end was cut by 5 bases, the J end by 0 bases, with 15 bases between. The CDR3 sequence: CASSLMGPDSGANVLTF. CDR3 nucleotides: TGCGCCAGCAGTTTGATGGGGCCGGACTCTGGGGCCAACGTCCTGACTTTC.

The chain is built from TRBV5-8 and TRBJ1-5; TRBD1 aligns across 7 bases. Per the germline V gene, CDR1 is SGHTS and CDR2 is YDEGEE. The CDR3 extends over 17 amino acids. Unmatched junction bases numbered 9, after V lost 3 bases and J lost 0 bases. The DNA for the CDR3 is TGTGCCAGCAGCTCCCGGGACAGCCTATATAGCAATCAGCCCCAGCATTTT. It is translated as CASSSRDSLYSNQPQHF.

V usage is TRBV29-1 and J usage is TRBJ2-7; tentatively, D is TRBD1 (6 bases). The CDR3 has 13 residues. Germline CDR1 SQVTM, CDR2 ANQGSEA. V lost 3 bases and J lost 8, with 17 bases in between. CDR3 residues: CSVDFPEGDQQYF. The CDR3 bases are TGCAGCGTTGACTTCCCCGAGGGGGACCAGCAGTACTTC.

V and J are TRBV19 and TRBJ2-3; D not resolved. The V end was cut by 8 bases, the J end by 1 base, with 10 bases between. The CDR3 sequence is 13 residues long. Germline V lookup: CDR1 LNHDA, CDR2 SQIVND (reference sequence). The CDR3: CASEWAGTDTQYF. CDR3 coding DNA: TGTGCCAGTGAATGGGCGGGCACAGATACGCAGTATTTT.

The V call is TRBV12-5, the J call TRBJ1-4; TRBD1 might be the D (5 bases). This CDR3 is built from 14 residues. V shed 6 bases and J shed 0 bases, with 8 bases lying between them. Germline loops: CDR1 LGHNT, CDR2 FRNRAP. The CDR3 nucleotides are TGTGCTAGTGGCCAGGGATCAACTAATGAAAAACTGTTTTTT. Translated: CASGQGSTNEKLFF.

The CDR3: CASSKEGREGESNQPQHF. The CDR3 coding sequence is TGTGCCAGCAGCAAAGAGGGGAGGGAAGGAGAAAGCAATCAGCCCCAGCATTTT. The chain has TRBV21-1 and TRBJ1-5. TRBV21-1 corresponds to a pseudogene. This CDR3 region has 18 residues.

V and J are TRBV5-1 and TRBJ2-7, with 9 positions matching TRBD1. Germline CDR1 reads SGHRS; CDR2 reads YFSETQ. Unmatched junction bases numbered 16, after V lost 4 bases and J lost 5 bases. The CDR3 extends over 17 amino acids. CDR3 DNA sequence: TGCGCCAGCAGCCGACCGGGACAGGGAGGGTGGTTCGACGAGCAGTACTTC. The encoded protein is CASSRPGQGGWFDEQYF.

This rearrangement joins TRBV5-6 to TRBJ2-2; 8 nucleotides align to TRBD1. The V gene's germline CDR1 is SGHDT and CDR2 YYEEEE. V trimming: 0 bases; J trimming: 3 bases; junction bases outside the gene matches: 13. The CDR3 runs 19 residues. The CDR3 DNA is TGTGCCAGCAGCTTGGGGGTTGAGACAGGGGTTTTTGACACCGGGGAGCTGTTTTTT. Translating it yields CASSLGVETGVFDTGELFF. Full variable domain (remainder filled in from reference TRBV5-6 and TRBJ2-2): DAGVTQSPTHLIKTRGQQVTLRCSPKSGHDTVSWYQQALGQGPQFIFQYYEEEERQRGNFPDRFSGHQFPNYSSELNVNALLLGDSALYLCASSLGVETGVFDTGELFFGEGSRLTVL.

Here the CDR3 reads CSASGGANNEQFF. CDR3 nucleotides: TGCAGCGCCAGCGGGGGGGCTAACAATGAGCAGTTCTTC. The V gene is TRBV29-1, the J gene TRBJ2-1; 10 bases match TRBD2. Looked up from germline, CDR1 is SQVTM and CDR2 is ANQGSEA. V shed 7 bases, J shed 5 bases, and the junction held 5 bases outside the gene matches. This CDR3 has 13 amino acids.

The rearrangement joins TRBV6-5 to TRBJ2-3; D might be TRBD2 (6 bases). Trimming removed 10 bases at V and 7 bases at J, with 18 bases between. The CDR3 extends over 13 amino acids. Germline V CDR1 and CDR2: MNHEY, SVGAGI. This chain's CDR3 is CATSPGEVHTQYF. CDR3 nucleotides: TGTGCCACCTCACCCGGGGAGGTCCATACGCAGTATTTT.

V usage is TRBV18 and J usage is TRBJ2-1; D not resolved. The CDR3 length is 15 residues. V lost 2 bases, J lost 0 bases, and 8 bases lay in between. CDR1 is KGHSH and CDR2 is LQKENI in the germline V gene. The CDR3 DNA is TGTGCCAGCTCACCAAAAAGGAGCTCCTACAATGAGCAGTTCTTC. This translates into CASSPKRSSYNEQFF. Filled out from reference TRBV18 and TRBJ2-1, the complete variable domain reads NAGVMQNPRHLVRRRGQEARLRCSPMKGHSHVYWYRQLPEEGLKFMVYLQKENIIDESGMPKERFSAEFPKEGPSILRIQQVVRGDSAAYFCASSPKRSSYNEQFFGPGTRLTVL.